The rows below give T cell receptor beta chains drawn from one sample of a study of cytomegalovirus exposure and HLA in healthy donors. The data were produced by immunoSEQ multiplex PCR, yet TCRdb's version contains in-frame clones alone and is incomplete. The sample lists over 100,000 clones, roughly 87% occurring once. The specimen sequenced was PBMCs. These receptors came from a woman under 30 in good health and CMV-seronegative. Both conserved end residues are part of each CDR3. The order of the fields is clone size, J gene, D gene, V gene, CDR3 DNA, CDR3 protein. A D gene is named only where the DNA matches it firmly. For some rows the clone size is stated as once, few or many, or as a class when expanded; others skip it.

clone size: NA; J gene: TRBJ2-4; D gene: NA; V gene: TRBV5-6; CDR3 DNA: TGTGCCAGCAGCCAGGCGGGCAACATTCAGTACTTC; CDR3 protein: CASSQAGNIQYF
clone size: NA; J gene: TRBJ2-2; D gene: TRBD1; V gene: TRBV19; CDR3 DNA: TGTGCCAGTAGAGGGGCACAGGGGCCGAACACCGGGGAGCTGTTTTTT; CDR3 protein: CASRGAQGPNTGELFF
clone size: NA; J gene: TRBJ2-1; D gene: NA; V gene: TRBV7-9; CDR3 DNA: TGTGCCAGCCCCGGGACAAACTTCGATGAGCAGTTCTTC; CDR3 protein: CASPGTNFDEQFF
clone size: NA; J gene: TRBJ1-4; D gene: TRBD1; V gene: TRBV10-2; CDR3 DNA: TGCGCCAGCAAGGAAGGACAGGCTAATGAAAAACTGTTTTTT; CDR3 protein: CASKEGQANEKLFF
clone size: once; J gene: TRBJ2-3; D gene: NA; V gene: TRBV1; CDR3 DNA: TGCACCAGCAGCCAAGATATCCACAGCGGGGGCGCCAAGGTCCGGTATTTT; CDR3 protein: CTSSQDIHSGGAKVRYF
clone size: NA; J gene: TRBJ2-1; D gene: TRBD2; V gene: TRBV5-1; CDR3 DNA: TGCGCCAGCAGCCAGGGACTAGCGGGGATCTACAATGAGCAGTTCTTC; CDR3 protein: CASSQGLAGIYNEQFF
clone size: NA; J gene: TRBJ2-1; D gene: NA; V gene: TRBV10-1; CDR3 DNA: TGCGCCAGCGCCAACCTCTTCTGGGACAAGCAGTTCTTC; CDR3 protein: CASANLFWDKQFF
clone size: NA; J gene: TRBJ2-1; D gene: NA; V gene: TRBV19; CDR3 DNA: TGTGCCAGTTCCCAGGGGACCCCCTACAATGAGCAGTTCTTC; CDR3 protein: CASSQGTPYNEQFF
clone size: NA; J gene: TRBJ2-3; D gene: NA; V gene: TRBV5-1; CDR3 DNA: TGCGCCAGCAGCTTGGATAGAGATACGCAGTATTTT; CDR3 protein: CASSLDRDTQYF
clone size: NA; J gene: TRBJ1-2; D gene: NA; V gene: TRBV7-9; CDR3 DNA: TGTGCCAGCAGCCCTTCCGGGACAAACTATGGCTACACCTTC; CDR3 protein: CASSPSGTNYGYTF
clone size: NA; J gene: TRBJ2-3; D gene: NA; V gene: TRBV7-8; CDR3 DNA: TGTGCCAGCAGCTTGGGGGGCGGGAGTGGAGATACGCAGTATTTT; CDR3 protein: CASSLGGGSGDTQYF
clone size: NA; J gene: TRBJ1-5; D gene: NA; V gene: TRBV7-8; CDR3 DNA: TGTGCCAGCAGCTTACCGGGGCAGCCCCAGCATTTT; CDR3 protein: CASSLPGQPQHF
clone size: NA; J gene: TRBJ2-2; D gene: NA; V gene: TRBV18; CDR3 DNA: TGTGCCAGCTCACCATTAGCAGCCCAGAACACCGGGGAGCTGTTTTTT; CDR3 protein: CASSPLAAQNTGELFF
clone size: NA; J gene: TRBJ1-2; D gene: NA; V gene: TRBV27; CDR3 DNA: TGTGCCAGCAGTTTAGTCGGGACACCGGATTATGGCTACACCTTC; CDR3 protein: CASSLVGTPDYGYTF
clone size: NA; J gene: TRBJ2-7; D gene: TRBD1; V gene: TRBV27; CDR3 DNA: TGTGCCAGCAGTTTTTCCCGACAGGGGATCCACGAGCAGTACTTC; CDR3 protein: CASSFSRQGIHEQYF
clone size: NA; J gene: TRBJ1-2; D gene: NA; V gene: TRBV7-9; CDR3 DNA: TGTGCCAGCAGCCCCCAAGAGTATGGCTACACCTTC; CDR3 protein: CASSPQEYGYTF
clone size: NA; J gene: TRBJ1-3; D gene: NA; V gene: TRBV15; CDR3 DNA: TGTGCCACCAGCAGAGGGACAGACGGGCGAAACACCATATATTTT; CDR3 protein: CATSRGTDGRNTIYF
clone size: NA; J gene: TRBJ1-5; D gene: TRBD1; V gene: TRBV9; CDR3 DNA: TGTGCCAGCAGCCCGGGACAGGGGAGGGAACAGCCCCAGCATTTT; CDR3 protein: CASSPGQGREQPQHF
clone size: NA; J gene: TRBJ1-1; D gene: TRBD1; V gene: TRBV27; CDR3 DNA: TGTGCCAGCAGACCGGACAGGGTGAACACTGAAGCTTTCTTT; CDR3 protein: CASRPDRVNTEAFF
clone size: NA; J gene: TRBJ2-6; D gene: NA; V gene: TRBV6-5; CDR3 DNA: TGTGCCAGCAGATTCAACTCTGGGGCCAACGTCCTGACTTTC; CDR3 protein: CASRFNSGANVLTF
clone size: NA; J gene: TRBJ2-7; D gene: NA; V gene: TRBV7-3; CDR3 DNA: TGTGCCAGCAGCCCAGGCAACTCCTACGAGCAGTACTTC; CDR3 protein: CASSPGNSYEQYF
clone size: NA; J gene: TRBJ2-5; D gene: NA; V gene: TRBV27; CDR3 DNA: TGTGCCAGCAGTTCCCTATCAGGGTCCGGCGAGACCCAGTACTTC; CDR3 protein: CASSSLSGSGETQYF
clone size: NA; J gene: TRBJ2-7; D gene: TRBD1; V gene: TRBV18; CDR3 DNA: TGTGCCAGCTCACGGACAGGGGGAACCTACGAGCAGTACTTC; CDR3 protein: CASSRTGGTYEQYF
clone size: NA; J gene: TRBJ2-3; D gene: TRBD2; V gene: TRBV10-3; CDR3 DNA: TGTGCCATCAGTGCCGCGGGGGTCGGAATCAGCACAGATACGCAGTATTTT; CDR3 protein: CAISAAGVGISTDTQYF
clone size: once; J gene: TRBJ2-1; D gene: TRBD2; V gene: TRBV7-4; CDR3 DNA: TGTGCCAGCAGCTTAAAGTCATCCTGGGGGGGAATCCCCTACAATGAGCAGTTCTTC; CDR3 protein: CASSLKSSWGGIPYNEQFF
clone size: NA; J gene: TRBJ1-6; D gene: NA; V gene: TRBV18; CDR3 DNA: TGTGCCAGCTCACCAGCAGGGCAGGGTTCACCCCTCCACTTT; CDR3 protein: CASSPAGQGSPLHF
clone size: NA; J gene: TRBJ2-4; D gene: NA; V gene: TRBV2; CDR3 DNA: TGTGCCAGCAGTGAAGTGGGACTAAACATTCAGTACTTC; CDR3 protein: CASSEVGLNIQYF
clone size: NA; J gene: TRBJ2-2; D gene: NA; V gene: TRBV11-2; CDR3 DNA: TGTGCCAGCAGCCGAAAAACCGGGACTCTAAACACCGGGGAGCTGTTTTTT; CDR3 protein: CASSRKTGTLNTGELFF
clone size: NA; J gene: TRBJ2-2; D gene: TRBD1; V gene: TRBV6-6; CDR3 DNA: TGTGCCATCAAGACAGGGGGCGAGAACACCGGGGAGCTGTTTTTT; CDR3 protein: CAIKTGGENTGELFF
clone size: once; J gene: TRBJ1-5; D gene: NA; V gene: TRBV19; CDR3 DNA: TGTGCCAGTAGTATTCAAGGGGAAGGTCAGCCCCAGCATTTT; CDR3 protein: CASSIQGEGQPQHF
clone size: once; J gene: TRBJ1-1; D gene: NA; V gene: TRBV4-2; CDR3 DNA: TGTGCCAGCAGCCAAGATCGGTGGACTGAAGCTTTCTTT; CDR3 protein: CASSQDRWTEAFF
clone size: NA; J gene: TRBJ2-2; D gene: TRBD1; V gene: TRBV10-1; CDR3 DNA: TGCGCCAGCAGTGAGAACCAGGGGGCTTTGGCCGGGGAGCTGTTTTTT; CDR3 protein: CASSENQGALAGELFF
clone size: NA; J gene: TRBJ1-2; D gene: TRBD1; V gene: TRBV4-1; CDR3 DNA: TGCGCCAGCAGCCCACGGGACCCGACAGGGGACGGCTACACCTTC; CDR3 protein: CASSPRDPTGDGYTF
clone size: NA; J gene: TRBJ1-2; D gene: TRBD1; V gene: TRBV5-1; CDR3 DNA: TGCGCCAGCAGCTCACTCGTGACAGGGGGCAAAAGCTATGGCTACACCTTC; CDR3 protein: CASSSLVTGGKSYGYTF
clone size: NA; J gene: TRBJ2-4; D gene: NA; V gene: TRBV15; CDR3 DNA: TGTGCCACCAGCTGGGAAGGAGGGGTCCTAGCCAAAAACATTCAGTACTTC; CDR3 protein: CATSWEGGVLAKNIQYF